This T cell receptor beta chain was sequenced during a study of PD-1 blockade in classical Hodgkin lymphoma. General study findings and limits: Reports indicated that newly diagnosed patients had lower baseline TCR diversity than healthy donors did. Exclusion applied to patients who initiated nivolumab less than 1 year following ASCT.

Trimming pared 7 bases from V and 0 bases from J, leaving 6 bases between. The CDR3 covers 12 residues. Profiling relied on immunoSEQ multiplex PCR, and the TCRdb table lists in-frame clones only, not all of them. Counted here are tens of thousands of clones, under 90% occurring once; the ten biggest clones make up roughly 2.5%. As for this clone: No antigen is known for it.

Every patient had relapsed following autologous stem cell transplantation, and cohorts differed in brentuximab vedotin exposure. The chain couples TRBV23-1 to TRBJ1-1, with a tentative D call TRBD1 (6 bases). TRBV23-1 has ORF status, its function being uncertain. The sequences come from peripheral blood mononuclear cells (PBMCs), collected at baseline. The receptor comes from a human donor with classical Hodgkin lymphoma. CDR3 sequence reads: CASNRVNTEAFF. CDR3 nucleotide sequence: TGCGCCAGCAACAGGGTGAACACTGAAGCTTTCTTT.